The present TCR beta chain was sequenced within a study of blood T cell repertoires in COVID-19. Study-wide context: PBMCs, B-cell-depleted T cells, or T cells provided the cDNA or gDNA that made up the material.

The data were produced by immunoSEQ multiplex PCR, yet TCRdb's version contains in-frame clones alone and is incomplete. The sample records 100,000 to 120,000 clones, more than 70% being singletons. CDR1 MDHEN and CDR2 SYDVKM come from the germline V gene. Trimming left V 6 bases short and J 8 bases short, with 20 bases between. The CDR3 spans 15 residues. The sequenced material came from peripheral blood. The sequence was collected from a woman between 45 and 60 years old with acute or convalescent COVID-19. The J gene is TRBJ2-1, the V gene TRBV28; a weak D match, TRBD1 (5 bases). In nucleotides, the CDR3 is TGTGCCAGCAGCCAAGGGGTTGGTGCGGTGCATGAGCAGTTCTTC. Its protein product is CASSQGVGAVHEQFF.